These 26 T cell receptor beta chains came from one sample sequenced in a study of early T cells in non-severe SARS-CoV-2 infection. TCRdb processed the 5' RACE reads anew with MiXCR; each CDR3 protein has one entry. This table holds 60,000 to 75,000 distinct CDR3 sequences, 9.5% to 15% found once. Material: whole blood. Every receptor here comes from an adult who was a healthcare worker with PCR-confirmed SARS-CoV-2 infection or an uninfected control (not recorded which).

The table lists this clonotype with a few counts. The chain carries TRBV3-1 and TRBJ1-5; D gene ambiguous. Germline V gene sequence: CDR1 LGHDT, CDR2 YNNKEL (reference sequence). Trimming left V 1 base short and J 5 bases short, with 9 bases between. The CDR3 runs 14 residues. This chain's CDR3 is CASSQGEGHQPQHF. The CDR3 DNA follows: TGTGCCAGCAGCCAAGGAGAGGGCCATCAGCCCCAGCATTTT.

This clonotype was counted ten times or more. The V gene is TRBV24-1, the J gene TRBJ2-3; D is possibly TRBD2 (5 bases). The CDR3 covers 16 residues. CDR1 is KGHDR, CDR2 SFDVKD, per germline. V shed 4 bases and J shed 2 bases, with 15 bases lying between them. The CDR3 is CATSDRHSGLTDTQYF. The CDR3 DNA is TGTGCCACCAGTGACCGACACTCCGGACTCACAGATACGCAGTATTTT.

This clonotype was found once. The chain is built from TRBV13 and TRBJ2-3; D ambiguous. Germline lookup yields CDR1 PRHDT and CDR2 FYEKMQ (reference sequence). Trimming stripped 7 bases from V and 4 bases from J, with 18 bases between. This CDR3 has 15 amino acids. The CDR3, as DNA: TGTGCCAGCACCGAGAGAGGATTGTGGGCAGATACGCAGTATTTT. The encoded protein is CASTERGLWADTQYF.

The CDR3 sequence is CASSRDGVQMGGYTF. The DNA for the CDR3 is TGTGCCAGCAGCAGGGATGGGGTCCAGATGGGTGGCTACACCTTC. This chain uses TRBV7-9 with TRBJ1-2; the D is unclear. Trimming took 5 bases from V and 7 from J, leaving 20 bases between them. This CDR3 is built from 15 residues. CDR1 and CDR2 from the germline V gene are SEHNR and FQNEAQ (reference sequence). The variable domain in full, with the rest retrieved from reference TRBV7-9 and TRBJ1-2, is DTGVSQNPRHKITKRGQNVTFRCDPISEHNRLYWYRQTLGQGPEFLTYFQNEAQLEKSRLLSDRFSAERPKGSFSTLEIQRTEQGDSAMYLCASSRDGVQMGGYTFGSGTRLTVV.

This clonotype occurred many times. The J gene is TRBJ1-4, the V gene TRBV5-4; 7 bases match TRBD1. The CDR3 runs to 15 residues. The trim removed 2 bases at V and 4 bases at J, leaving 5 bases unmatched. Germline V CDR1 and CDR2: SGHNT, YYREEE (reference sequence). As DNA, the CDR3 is TGTGCCAGCAGCTTCGGCGGGACAGTTAATGAAAAACTGTTTTTT. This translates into CASSFGGTVNEKLFF.

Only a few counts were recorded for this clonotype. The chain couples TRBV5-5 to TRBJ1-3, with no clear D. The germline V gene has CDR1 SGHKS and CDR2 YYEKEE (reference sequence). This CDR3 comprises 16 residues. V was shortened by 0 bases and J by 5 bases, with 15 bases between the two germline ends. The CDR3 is CASSLELAGLRNTIYF. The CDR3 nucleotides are TGTGCCAGCAGCTTGGAATTGGCCGGGTTGAGAAACACCATATATTTT. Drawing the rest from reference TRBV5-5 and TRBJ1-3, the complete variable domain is DAGVTQSPTHLIKTRGQQVTLRCSPISGHKSVSWYQQVLGQGPQFIFQYYEKEERGRGNFPDRFSARQFPNYSSELNVNALLLGDSALYLCASSLELAGLRNTIYFGEGSWLTVV.

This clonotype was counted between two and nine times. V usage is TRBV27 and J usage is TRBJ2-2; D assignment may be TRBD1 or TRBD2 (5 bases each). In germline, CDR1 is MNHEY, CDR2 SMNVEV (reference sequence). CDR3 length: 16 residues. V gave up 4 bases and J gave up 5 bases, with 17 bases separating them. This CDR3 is CASSSNRDRTTGELFF. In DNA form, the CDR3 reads TGTGCCAGCAGTTCGAACCGGGACCGTACTACCGGGGAGCTGTTTTTT.

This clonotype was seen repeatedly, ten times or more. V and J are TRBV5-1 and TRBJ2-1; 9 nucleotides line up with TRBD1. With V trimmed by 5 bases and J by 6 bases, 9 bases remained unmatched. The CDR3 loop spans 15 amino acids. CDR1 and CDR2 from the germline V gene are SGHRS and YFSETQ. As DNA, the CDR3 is TGCGCCAGCAGGTTGACAGGGGGGCCGGTCAATGAGCAGTTCTTC. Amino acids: CASRLTGGPVNEQFF.

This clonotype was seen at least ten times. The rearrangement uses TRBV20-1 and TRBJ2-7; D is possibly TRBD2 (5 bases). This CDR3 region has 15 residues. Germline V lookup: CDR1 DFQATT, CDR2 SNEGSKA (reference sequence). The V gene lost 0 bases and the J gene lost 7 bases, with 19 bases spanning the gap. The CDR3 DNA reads TGCAGTGCTAGAGATCCCCTAAGTGTCGGGGAAGAGCAGTACTTC. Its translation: CSARDPLSVGEEQYF.

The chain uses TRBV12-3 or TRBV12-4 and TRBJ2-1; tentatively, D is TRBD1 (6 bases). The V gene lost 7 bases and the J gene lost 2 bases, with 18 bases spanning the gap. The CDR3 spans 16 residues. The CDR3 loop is CASTRRTGSPYNEQFF. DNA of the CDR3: TGTGCCAGCACCCGGAGAACAGGGTCGCCCTACAATGAGCAGTTCTTC.

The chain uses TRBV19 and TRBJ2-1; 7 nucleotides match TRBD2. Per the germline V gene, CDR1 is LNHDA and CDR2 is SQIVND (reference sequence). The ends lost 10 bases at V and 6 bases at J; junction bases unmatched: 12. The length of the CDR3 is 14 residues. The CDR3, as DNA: TGTGCCACCCGACGGGCGGGAGCAGGCAATGAGCAGTTCTTC. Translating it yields CATRRAGAGNEQFF.

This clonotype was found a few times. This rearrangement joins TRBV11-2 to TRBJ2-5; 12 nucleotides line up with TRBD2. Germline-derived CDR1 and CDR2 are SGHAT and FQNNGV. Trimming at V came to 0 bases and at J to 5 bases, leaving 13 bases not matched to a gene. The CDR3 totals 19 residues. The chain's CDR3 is CASSLDSALAGGPEETQYF. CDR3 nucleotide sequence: TGTGCCAGCAGCTTAGATTCGGCCCTAGCGGGGGGGCCGGAGGAGACCCAGTACTTC.

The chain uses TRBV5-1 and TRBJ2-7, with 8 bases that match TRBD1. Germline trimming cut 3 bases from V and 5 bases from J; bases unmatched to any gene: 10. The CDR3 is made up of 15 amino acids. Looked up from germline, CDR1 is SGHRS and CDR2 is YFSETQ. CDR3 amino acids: CASSYQGQVLNEQYF. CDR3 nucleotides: TGCGCCAGCAGCTATCAGGGACAGGTCTTGAACGAGCAGTACTTC.

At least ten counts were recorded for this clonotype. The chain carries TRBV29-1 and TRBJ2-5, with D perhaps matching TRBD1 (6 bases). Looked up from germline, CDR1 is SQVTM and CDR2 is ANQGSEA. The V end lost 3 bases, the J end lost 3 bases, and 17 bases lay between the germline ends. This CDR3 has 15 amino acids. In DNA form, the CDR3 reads TGCAGCGTTGACCCCCGACAGGAGGTAGAAGAGACCCAGTACTTC. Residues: CSVDPRQEVEETQYF. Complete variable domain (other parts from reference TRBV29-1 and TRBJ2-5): SAVISQKPSRDICQRGTSLTIQCQVDSQVTMMFWYRQQPGQSLTLIATANQGSEATYESGFVIDKFPISRPNLTFSTLTVSNMSPEDSSIYLCSVDPRQEVEETQYFGPGTRLLVL.

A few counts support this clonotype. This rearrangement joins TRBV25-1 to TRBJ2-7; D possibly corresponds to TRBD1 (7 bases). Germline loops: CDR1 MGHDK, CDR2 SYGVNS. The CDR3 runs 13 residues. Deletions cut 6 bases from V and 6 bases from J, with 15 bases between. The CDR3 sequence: CASSPQGEAEQYF. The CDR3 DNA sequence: TGTGCCAGCAGCCCCCAGGGGGAGGCCGAGCAGTACTTC.

The CDR3 protein is CASSLVEMGNEQFF. The CDR3 nucleotides are TGCGCCAGCTCACTGGTCGAAATGGGCAATGAGCAGTTCTTC. This rearrangement joins TRBV10-2 to TRBJ2-1; the D is unclear. This CDR3 contains 14 residues. V shed 8 bases and J shed 6 bases, with 17 bases lying between them. Germline V gene lookup returns CDR1 WSHSY and CDR2 SAAADI.

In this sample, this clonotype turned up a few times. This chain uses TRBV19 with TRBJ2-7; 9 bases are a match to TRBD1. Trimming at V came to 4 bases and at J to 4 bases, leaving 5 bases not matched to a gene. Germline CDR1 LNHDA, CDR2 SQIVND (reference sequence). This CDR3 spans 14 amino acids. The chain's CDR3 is CASSRTGTGYEQYF. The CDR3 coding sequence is TGTGCCAGTAGTAGAACCGGGACAGGGTACGAGCAGTACTTC.

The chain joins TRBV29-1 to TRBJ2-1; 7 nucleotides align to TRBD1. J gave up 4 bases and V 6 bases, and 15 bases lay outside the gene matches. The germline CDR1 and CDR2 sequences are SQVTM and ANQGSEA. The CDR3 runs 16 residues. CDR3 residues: CSVEAGGGISYNEQFF. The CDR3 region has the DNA TGCAGCGTGGAGGCAGGGGGTGGAATATCTTACAATGAGCAGTTCTTC.

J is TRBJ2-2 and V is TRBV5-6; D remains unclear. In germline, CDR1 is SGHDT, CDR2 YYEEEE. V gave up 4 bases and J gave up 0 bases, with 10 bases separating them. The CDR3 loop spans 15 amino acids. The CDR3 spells CASSRIDANTGELFF. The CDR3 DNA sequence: TGTGCCAGCAGCCGGATTGATGCGAACACCGGGGAGCTGTTTTTT.

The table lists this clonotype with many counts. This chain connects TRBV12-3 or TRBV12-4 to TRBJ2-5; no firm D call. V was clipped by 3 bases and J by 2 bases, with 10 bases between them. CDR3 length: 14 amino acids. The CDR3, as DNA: TGTGCCAGCAGTTTGCTCAGTCTACAAGAGACCCAGTACTTC. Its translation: CASSLLSLQETQYF.

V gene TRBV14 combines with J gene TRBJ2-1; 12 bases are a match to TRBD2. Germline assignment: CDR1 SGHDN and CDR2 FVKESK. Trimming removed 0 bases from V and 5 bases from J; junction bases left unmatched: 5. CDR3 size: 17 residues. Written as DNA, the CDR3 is TGTGCCAGCAGCCAAGAAGAGGGACTAGCGGGCCACAATGAGCAGTTCTTC. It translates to CASSQEEGLAGHNEQFF.

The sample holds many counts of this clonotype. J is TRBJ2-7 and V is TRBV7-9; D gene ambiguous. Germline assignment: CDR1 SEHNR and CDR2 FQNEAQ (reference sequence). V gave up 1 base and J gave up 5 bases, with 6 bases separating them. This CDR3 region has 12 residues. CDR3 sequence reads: CASSLDFHEQYF. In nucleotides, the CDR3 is TGTGCCAGCAGCTTAGACTTCCACGAGCAGTACTTC.

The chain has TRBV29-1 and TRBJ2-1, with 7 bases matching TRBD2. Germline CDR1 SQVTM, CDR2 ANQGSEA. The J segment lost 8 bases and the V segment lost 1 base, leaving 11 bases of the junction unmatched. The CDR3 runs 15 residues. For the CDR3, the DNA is TGCAGCGTTGAAGGGCGGGCGGGGGATATCCATGAGCAGTTCTTC. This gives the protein CSVEGRAGDIHEQFF.

CDR3 sequence: CASRSEGDSQPQHF. The CDR3 nucleotides read TGTGCCAGCCGTTCTGAGGGGGACAGTCAGCCCCAGCATTTT. The chain combines TRBV7-9 with TRBJ1-5, with 7 bases that match TRBD1. The CDR3 sequence is 14 residues long. J gave up 6 bases and V 8 bases, and 10 bases lay outside the gene matches. CDR1 SEHNR and CDR2 FQNEAQ come from the germline V gene (reference sequence).

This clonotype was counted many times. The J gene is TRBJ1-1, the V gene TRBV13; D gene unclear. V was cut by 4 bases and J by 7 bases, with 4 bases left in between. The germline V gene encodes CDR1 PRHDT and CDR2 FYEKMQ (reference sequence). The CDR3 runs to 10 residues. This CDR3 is CASSYVEAFF. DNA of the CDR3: TGTGCCAGCAGCTACGTTGAAGCTTTCTTT.

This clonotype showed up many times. For the CDR3, the DNA is TGTGCCAGCAGCTTCCGGGAGCTAACTGAAGCTTTCTTT. This sequence encodes CASSFRELTEAFF. The chain joins TRBV7-2 to TRBJ1-1; D not resolved. Trimming left V 3 bases short and J 5 bases short, with 10 bases between. CDR1 and CDR2 (germline): SGHTA, FQGNSA. The CDR3 spans 13 residues. The full variable domain, its missing parts supplied by reference TRBV7-2 and TRBJ1-1, is GAGVSQSPSNKVTEKGKDVELRCDPISGHTALYWYRQSLGQGLEFLIYFQGNSAPDKSGLPSDRFSAERTGGSVSTLTIQRTQQEDSAVYLCASSFRELTEAFFGQGTRLTVV.